The 21 T cell receptor beta chains reported below all come from one sample, sequenced in a study of T cell responses to AZD1222 COVID-19 vaccine. Some clones are missing from TCRdb's copy, which holds only in-frame ones; the method was immunoSEQ multiplex PCR. The table shows tens of thousands of clones, with roughly 88% occurring only once. Sequenced material: peripheral blood, taken on day 0 of AZD1222 vaccination. The receptors were gathered from an adult in good health.

The CDR3 DNA reads TGCAGTGCTAGTAGGGGGGGCGGGCAGCCCCAGCATTTT. Protein sequence: CSASRGGGQPQHF. The rearrangement links TRBV20-1 to TRBJ1-5; D is possibly TRBD1 (6 bases). Trimming shortened V by 3 bases and J by 7 bases, and 13 bases separated the two germline ends. The germline gives CDR1 DFQATT, CDR2 SNEGSKA (reference sequence). This CDR3 contains 13 residues.

The chain employs TRBV7-9 and TRBJ2-1; 7 bases are a match to TRBD2. This CDR3 region has 16 residues. The V segment lost 1 base and the J segment 2 bases; nucleotides outside the gene matches: 5. The germline gives CDR1 SEHNR, CDR2 FQNEAQ (reference sequence). This CDR3 is CASSLVAGTTYNEQFF. In nucleotides, the CDR3 is TGTGCCAGCAGCTTAGTAGCAGGGACTACCTACAATGAGCAGTTCTTC.

This clone was seen only a few times. V is TRBV6-2 or TRBV6-3 and J is TRBJ1-5; TRBD1 is a possible D gene (5 bases). Trimming left V 2 bases short and J 0 bases short, with 14 bases between. CDR1 is MNHEY, CDR2 SVGEGT, per germline. The CDR3 loop spans 17 amino acids. DNA of the CDR3: TGTGCCAGCAGTTACCGCGTCGCAGGGATTAGCAATCAGCCCCAGCATTTT. This encodes CASSYRVAGISNQPQHF.

The chain couples TRBV12-3 or TRBV12-4 to TRBJ2-5, with D uncertain. Deletions cut 1 base from V and 1 base from J, with 1 base between. The CDR3 totals 12 residues. This chain's CDR3 is CASSLVQETQYF. Written as DNA, the CDR3 is TGTGCCAGCAGTTTAGTCCAAGAGACCCAGTACTTC.

V is TRBV10-3 and J is TRBJ2-3; no clear D. CDR1 and CDR2 (germline): ENHRY, SYGVKD. This CDR3 contains 13 residues. V lost 10 bases and J 4 bases, leaving 15 bases between the germline ends. CDR3 DNA: TGTGCCACCCTGGGCTCGTTTTCAGATACGCAGTATTTT. The encoded protein is CATLGSFSDTQYF.

The V and J genes are TRBV6-5 and TRBJ1-1, with 10 nucleotides matching TRBD1. Germline V gives CDR1 MNHEY, CDR2 SVGAGI. The CDR3 sequence is 13 residues long. Trimming removed 4 bases from V and 7 bases from J; junction bases left unmatched: 3. CDR3 sequence reads: CASSSGTGVEAFF. The DNA for the CDR3 is TGTGCCAGCAGTTCCGGGACAGGGGTTGAAGCTTTCTTT.

The chain recombines TRBV7-9 with TRBJ1-4; tentative D call: TRBD1 (5 bases). CDR3 length equals 13 residues. CDR1 and CDR2 from the germline V gene are SEHNR and FQNEAQ (reference sequence). V shed 5 bases and J shed 7 bases, with 11 bases lying between them. The CDR3 protein is CASSGALLEKLFF. The DNA of the CDR3 is TGTGCCAGCAGCGGGGCGCTTCTTGAAAAACTGTTTTTT.

V is TRBV6-5 and J is TRBJ1-1, with no clear D. Germline CDR1 and CDR2: MNHEY and SVGAGI. V lost 5 bases, J lost 0 bases, and 7 bases lay in between. The CDR3 sequence is 13 residues long. The CDR3 region is CASSRGLNTEAFF. Here the CDR3 DNA reads TGTGCCAGCAGTCGGGGTCTGAACACTGAAGCTTTCTTT.

The chain is built from TRBV27 and TRBJ2-5; D is unresolved. The germline V gene has CDR1 MNHEY and CDR2 SMNVEV (reference sequence). This CDR3 is 14 amino acids long. V was clipped by 7 bases and J by 4 bases, with 16 bases between them. The CDR3 region is CASKVTLTTETQYF. The DNA for the CDR3 is TGTGCCAGCAAAGTAACCCTCACCACAGAGACCCAGTACTTC.

The V and J genes are TRBV18 and TRBJ2-5; 9 nucleotides agree with TRBD1. The CDR3 totals 16 residues. J lost 5 bases, V lost 2 bases, and 9 bases had no gene match. The germline V gene encodes CDR1 KGHSH and CDR2 LQKENI. CDR3 residues: CASSPGTGIMGETQYF. CDR3 in DNA: TGTGCCAGCTCACCAGGGACAGGGATTATGGGGGAGACCCAGTACTTC.

The rearrangement uses TRBV6-5 and TRBJ1-6; 9 nucleotides agree with TRBD1. In germline, CDR1 is MNHEY, CDR2 SVGAGI. Unmatched junction bases numbered 1, after V lost 1 base and J lost 9 bases. The CDR3 is 14 residues long. This chain's CDR3 is CASSYWGQGSPLHF. The CDR3 coding sequence is TGTGCCAGCAGTTACTGGGGACAGGGTTCACCCCTCCACTTT.

V and J are TRBV6-5 and TRBJ2-7, with a tentative D call TRBD1 (6 bases). V lost 3 bases and J lost 4, with 13 bases in between. CDR3 size: 14 residues. Germline assignment: CDR1 MNHEY and CDR2 SVGAGI. Here the CDR3 reads CASSYSGTLYEQYF. CDR3 nucleotides: TGTGCCAGCAGTTATTCCGGGACACTTTACGAGCAGTACTTC.

The chain recombines TRBV6-2 or TRBV6-3 with TRBJ2-1; D unresolved. CDR3 length: 13 residues. Germline-derived CDR1 and CDR2 are MNHEY and SVGEGT. V was shortened by 5 bases and J by 2 bases, with 7 bases between the two germline ends. CDR3 protein: CASSTWTYNEQFF. The CDR3 bases are TGTGCCAGCAGTACTTGGACCTACAATGAGCAGTTCTTC.

This chain links TRBV6-2 or TRBV6-3 with TRBJ2-3, with D possibly being TRBD1 (6 bases). V was cut by 4 bases and J by 7 bases, with 12 bases left in between. The CDR3 extends over 13 amino acids. Germline-derived CDR1 and CDR2 are MNHEY and SVGEGT. CDR3 sequence: CASSFRTDNTQYF. Written as DNA, the CDR3 is TGTGCCAGCAGTTTCCGGACAGATAATACGCAGTATTTT.

The genes are TRBV15 and TRBJ1-3; possibly TRBD1 for D (6 bases). Germline V gene sequence: CDR1 LNHNV, CDR2 YYDKDF (reference sequence). There are 15 residues in the CDR3. V was pared by 1 base and J by 8 bases, with 15 bases between. The CDR3 DNA reads TGTGCCACCAGCAGAGGAGGGGGGCGCGGGGACACCATATATTTT. Translated: CATSRGGGRGDTIYF. The full variable domain, in which reference TRBV15 and TRBJ1-3 provide the parts outside the CDR3, is DAMVIQNPRYQVTQFGKPVTLSCSQTLNHNVMYWYQQKSSQAPKLLFHYYDKDFNNEADTPDNFQSRRPNTSFCFLDIRSPGLGDTAMYLCATSRGGGRGDTIYFGEGSWLTVV.

V usage is TRBV28 and J usage is TRBJ1-3; 8 nucleotides line up with TRBD1. The CDR3 runs to 14 residues. Germline lookup yields CDR1 MDHEN and CDR2 SYDVKM. With V trimmed by 6 bases and J by 8 bases, 9 bases remained unmatched. The CDR3, as DNA: TGTGCCAGCAGAGACAGGGGTTCTAGGGACACCATATATTTT. It translates to CASRDRGSRDTIYF.

This clone was counted a few times. This sequence joins TRBV25-1 and TRBJ2-5; D is possibly TRBD2 (6 bases). CDR1 and CDR2 from the germline V gene are MGHDK and SYGVNS. Trimming removed 5 bases at V and 9 bases at J, with 16 bases between. This CDR3 is built from 13 residues. The CDR3 loop is CASSTGTLGAQYF. The DNA for the CDR3 is TGTGCCAGCAGTACCGGGACTCTCGGGGCCCAGTACTTC.

This chain links TRBV28 with TRBJ2-3; D is possibly TRBD2 (5 bases). The germline V gene encodes CDR1 MDHEN and CDR2 SYDVKM. The CDR3 is 14 residues long. Trimming pared 4 bases from V and 5 bases from J, leaving 13 bases between. As DNA, the CDR3 is TGTGCCAGCAGTTCGGACCCCGGGGTAGATACGCAGTATTTT. It specifies CASSSDPGVDTQYF.

The CDR3 DNA follows: TGTGCCACCAGAGACCTACAGGGGACGGACACCTTC. Its protein product is CATRDLQGTDTF. The chain couples TRBV24-1 to TRBJ1-2; 7 bases match TRBD1. The germline CDR1 and CDR2 sequences are KGHDR and SFDVKD. With 7 bases clipped from V and 12 bases from J, the junction kept 10 bases outside the gene matches. The CDR3 contains 12 residues.

The rearrangement uses TRBV11-1 and TRBJ2-1; 8 bases agree with TRBD2. J gave up 9 bases and V 5 bases, and 15 bases lay outside the gene matches. Germline values: CDR1 SGHAT, CDR2 FQDESV (reference sequence). The CDR3 sequence is 16 residues long. The CDR3 is CASSPSFSGGRGEQFF. The CDR3 region has the DNA TGTGCCAGCAGCCCCTCGTTCTCGGGAGGGCGGGGTGAGCAGTTCTTC. The variable domain in full, with the rest retrieved from reference TRBV11-1 and TRBJ2-1, is EAEVAQSPRYKITEKSQAVAFWCDPISGHATLYWYRQILGQGPELLVQFQDESVVDDSQLPKDRFSAERLKGVDSTLKIQPAELGDSAMYLCASSPSFSGGRGEQFFGPGTRLTVL.

This chain joins TRBV6-5 and TRBJ1-2, with a weak D call TRBD1 (5 bases). Germline CDR1 reads MNHEY; CDR2 reads SVGAGI. The length of the CDR3 is 14 residues. V lost 7 bases and J lost 6, with 18 bases in between. The CDR3 here is CASKSTGTGHGYTF. In nucleotides, the CDR3 is TGTGCCAGCAAATCCACCGGGACCGGTCATGGCTACACCTTC.